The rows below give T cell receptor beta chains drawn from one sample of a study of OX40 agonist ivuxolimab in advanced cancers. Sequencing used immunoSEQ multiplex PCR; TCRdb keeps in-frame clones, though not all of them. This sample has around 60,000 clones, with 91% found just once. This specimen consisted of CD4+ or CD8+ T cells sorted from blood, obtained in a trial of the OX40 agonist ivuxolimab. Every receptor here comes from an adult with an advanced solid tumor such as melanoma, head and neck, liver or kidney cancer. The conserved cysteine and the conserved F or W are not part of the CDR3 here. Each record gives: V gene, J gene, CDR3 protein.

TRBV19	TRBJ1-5	ASSMIHRGGNQPQH
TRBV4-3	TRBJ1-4	ASSQDREVSYEKLF
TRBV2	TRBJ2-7	ASRYSYEQY
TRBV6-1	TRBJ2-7	ASKLSGHSYEQY
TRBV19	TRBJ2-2	ASRPGLANTGELF
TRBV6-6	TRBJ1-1	ASSYSRLYNTEAF
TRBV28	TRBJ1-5	ASSPGANSNQPQH
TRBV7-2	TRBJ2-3	ASSRGTGTDTQY
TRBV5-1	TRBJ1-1	ASSWTANTEAF
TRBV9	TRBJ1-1	ASSVEVFSRGLAV
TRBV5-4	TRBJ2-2	ASSLGYGTGELF
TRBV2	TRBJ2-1	ASSDQGLGEQF
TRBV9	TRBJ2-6	ASSGDGGDSGANVLT
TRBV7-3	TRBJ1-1	ASSFRRIRNTEAF
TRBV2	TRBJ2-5	ASSERASYQETQY
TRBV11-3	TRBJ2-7	ASSPSGAFGEQY
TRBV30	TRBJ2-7	AWSLAGGFYEQY
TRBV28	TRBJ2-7	ASSLFARPPGEQY
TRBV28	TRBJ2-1	ASRDLSGRGYNEQF
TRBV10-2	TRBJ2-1	ASSLAGGGYNEQF
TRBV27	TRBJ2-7	ASSFRDRAWEQY
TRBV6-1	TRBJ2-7	ASSGTGRLYEQY
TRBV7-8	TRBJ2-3	ASSLALEGTDTQY
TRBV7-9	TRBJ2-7	ASSLVPYEQY
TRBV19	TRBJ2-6	ASSITTASGANVLT
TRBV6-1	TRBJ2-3	ASSAPGTGADTQY
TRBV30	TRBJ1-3	AWSLGGSGNTIY
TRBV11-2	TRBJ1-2	ASSLAGGAYGYT
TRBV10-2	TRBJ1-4	ASSSWGIGRGANEKLF
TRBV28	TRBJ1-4	ASSFSGASKEKLF
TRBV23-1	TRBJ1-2	ASSPQLRTSPGDGYT
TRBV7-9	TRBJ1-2	ASSLPGLYGYT
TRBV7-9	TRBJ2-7	ATSWGDRDHEQY
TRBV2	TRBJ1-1	ASQKLKTGRSNTEAF
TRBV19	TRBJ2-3	ASRWNGARTDTQY
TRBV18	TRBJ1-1	ASSPNIQGRGNTEAF
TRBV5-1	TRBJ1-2	ASSLTGGTNYGYT
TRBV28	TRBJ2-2	ASKPKGQGAHTGELF
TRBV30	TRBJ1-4	AWSVDEKLF
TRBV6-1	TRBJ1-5	ASSPEGHQPQH
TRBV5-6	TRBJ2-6	ASSRGRGFASGANVLT
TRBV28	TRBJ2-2	ASSLPQVGGELF
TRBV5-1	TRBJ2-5	ASSLTPLAGALYQETQY
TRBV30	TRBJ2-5	AWSEASGFPETQY
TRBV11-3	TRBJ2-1	ASSLGGSEQF
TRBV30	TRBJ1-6	AWTLNNSPLH
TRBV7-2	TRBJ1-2	ASSLARASLDGYT
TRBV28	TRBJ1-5	ASSLTWEQPQH
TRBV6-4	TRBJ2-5	ASSDSSVRETQY
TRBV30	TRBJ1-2	AWRGQATYGYT
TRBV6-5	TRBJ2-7	ASRPTGWTYEQY
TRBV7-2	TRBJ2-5	ASSPVFPSETQY
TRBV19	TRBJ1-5	ASSIDNSSNQPQH
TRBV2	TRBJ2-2	ASSGNRVSGELF
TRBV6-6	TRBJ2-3	ASSYRDRLNTQY
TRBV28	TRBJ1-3	ASISGKSSGNTIY
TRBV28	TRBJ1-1	ASSLQGYTEAF
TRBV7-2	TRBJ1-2	ASSLGIRQVGVNYGYT
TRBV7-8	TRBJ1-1	ASSLGPIPSATEAF